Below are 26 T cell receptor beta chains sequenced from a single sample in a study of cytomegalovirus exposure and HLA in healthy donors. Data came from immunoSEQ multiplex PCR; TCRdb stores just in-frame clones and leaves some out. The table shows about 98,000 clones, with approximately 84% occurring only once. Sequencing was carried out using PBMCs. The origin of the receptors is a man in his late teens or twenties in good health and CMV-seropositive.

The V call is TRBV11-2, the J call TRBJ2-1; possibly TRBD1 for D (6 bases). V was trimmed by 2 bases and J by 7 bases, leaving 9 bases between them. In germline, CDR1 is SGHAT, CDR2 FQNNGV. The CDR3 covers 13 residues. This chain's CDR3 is CASSLNRVNEQFF. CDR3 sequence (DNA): TGTGCCAGCAGCTTAAACAGGGTGAATGAGCAGTTCTTC.

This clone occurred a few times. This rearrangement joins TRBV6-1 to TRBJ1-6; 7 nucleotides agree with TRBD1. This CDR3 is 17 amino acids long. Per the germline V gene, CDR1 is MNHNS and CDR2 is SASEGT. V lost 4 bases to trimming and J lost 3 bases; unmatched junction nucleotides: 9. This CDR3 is CASSANRGSDYNSPLHF. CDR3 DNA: TGTGCCAGCAGTGCAAACAGGGGTTCTGACTATAATTCACCCCTCCACTTT.

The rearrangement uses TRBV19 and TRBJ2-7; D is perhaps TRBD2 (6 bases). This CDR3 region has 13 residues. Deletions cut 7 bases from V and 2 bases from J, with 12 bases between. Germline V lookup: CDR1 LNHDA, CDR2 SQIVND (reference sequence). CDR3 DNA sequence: TGTGCCAGTATGGGGGAGCGGGCCTACGAGCAGTACTTC. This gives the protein CASMGERAYEQYF.

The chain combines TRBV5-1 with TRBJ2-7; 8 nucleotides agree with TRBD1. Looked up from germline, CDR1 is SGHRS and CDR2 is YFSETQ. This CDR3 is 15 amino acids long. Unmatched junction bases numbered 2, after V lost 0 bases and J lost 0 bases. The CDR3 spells CASSLGTGRSYEQYF. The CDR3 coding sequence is TGCGCCAGCAGCTTGGGGACAGGGCGCTCCTACGAGCAGTACTTC. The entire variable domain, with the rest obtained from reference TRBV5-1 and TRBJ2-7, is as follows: KAGVTQTPRYLIKTRGQQVTLSCSPISGHRSVSWYQQTPGQGLQFLFEYFSETQRNKGNFPGRFSGRQFSNSRSEMNVSTLELGDSALYLCASSLGTGRSYEQYFGPGTRLTVT.

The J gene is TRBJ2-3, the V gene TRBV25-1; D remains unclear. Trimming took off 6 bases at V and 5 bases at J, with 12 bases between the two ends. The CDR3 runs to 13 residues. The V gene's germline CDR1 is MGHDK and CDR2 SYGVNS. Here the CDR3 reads CASRLLYRDTQYF. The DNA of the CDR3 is TGTGCCAGCAGGCTATTGTACAGAGATACGCAGTATTTT. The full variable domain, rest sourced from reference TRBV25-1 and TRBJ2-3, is EADIYQTPRYLVIGTGKKITLECSQTMGHDKMYWYQQDPGMELHLIHYSYGVNSTEKGDLSSESTVSRIRTEHFPLTLESARPSHTSQYLCASRLLYRDTQYFGPGTRLTVL.

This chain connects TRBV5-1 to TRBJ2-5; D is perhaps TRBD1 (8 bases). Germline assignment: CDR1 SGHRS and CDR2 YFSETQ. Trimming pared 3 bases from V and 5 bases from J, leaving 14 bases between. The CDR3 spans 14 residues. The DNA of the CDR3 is TGCGCCAGCAGCTCAGGACAGGGAGGGGAGACCCAGTACTTC. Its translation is CASSSGQGGETQYF.

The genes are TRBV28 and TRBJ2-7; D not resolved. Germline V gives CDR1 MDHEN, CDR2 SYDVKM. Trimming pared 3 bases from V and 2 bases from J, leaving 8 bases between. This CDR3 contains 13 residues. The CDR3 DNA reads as TGTGCCAGCAGTTTGAGGAACCCCTACGAGCAGTACTTC. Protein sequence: CASSLRNPYEQYF.

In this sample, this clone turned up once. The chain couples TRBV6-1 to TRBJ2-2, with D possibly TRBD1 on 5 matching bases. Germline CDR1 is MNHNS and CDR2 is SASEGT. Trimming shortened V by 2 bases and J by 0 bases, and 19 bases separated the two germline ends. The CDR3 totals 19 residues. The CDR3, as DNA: TGTGCCAGCAGTGAAAGTGGGTGGGGCATACTATCGAACACCGGGGAGCTGTTTTTT. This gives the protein CASSESGWGILSNTGELFF.

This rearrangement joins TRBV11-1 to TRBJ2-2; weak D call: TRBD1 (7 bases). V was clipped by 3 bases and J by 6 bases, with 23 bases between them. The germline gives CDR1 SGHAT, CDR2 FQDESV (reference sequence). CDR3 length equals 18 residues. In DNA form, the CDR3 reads TGTGCCAGCAGCTTGGATCGTTTGGGAGCAGGGGGGTCCGGGGAGCTGTTTTTT. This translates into CASSLDRLGAGGSGELFF.

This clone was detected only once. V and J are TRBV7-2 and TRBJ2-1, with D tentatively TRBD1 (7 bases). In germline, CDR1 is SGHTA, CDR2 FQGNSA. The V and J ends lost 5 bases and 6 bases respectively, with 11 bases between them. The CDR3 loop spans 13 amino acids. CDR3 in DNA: TGTGCCAGCAGCGGAGGGGGCCCCAATGAGCAGTTCTTC. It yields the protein CASSGGGPNEQFF.

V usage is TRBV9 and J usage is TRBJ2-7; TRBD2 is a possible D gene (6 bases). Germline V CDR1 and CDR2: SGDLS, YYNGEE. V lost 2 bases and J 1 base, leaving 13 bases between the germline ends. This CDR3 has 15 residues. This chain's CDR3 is CASSVSSGPSYEQYF. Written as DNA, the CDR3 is TGTGCCAGCAGCGTTTCCAGCGGGCCATCCTACGAGCAGTACTTC.

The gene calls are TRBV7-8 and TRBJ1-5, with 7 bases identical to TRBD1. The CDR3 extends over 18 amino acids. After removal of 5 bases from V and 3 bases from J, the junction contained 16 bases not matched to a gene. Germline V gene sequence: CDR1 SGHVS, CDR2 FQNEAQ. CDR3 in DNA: TGTGCCAGCAGCATCCGAGCCAGGAGACAGGGCCTCAATCAGCCCCAGCATTTT. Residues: CASSIRARRQGLNQPQHF.

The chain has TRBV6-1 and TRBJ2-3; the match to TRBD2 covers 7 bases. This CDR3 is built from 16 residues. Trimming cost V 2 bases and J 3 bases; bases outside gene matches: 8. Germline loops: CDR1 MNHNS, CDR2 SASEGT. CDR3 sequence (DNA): TGTGCCAGCAGTGAATTCGCGGGAGATGGGACAGATACGCAGTATTTT. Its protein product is CASSEFAGDGTDTQYF.

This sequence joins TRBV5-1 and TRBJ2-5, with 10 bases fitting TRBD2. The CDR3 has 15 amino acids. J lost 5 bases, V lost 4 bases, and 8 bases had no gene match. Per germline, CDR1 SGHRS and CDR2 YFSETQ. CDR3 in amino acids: CASSGKTSGVETQYF. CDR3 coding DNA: TGCGCCAGCAGCGGAAAAACTAGCGGGGTGGAGACCCAGTACTTC.

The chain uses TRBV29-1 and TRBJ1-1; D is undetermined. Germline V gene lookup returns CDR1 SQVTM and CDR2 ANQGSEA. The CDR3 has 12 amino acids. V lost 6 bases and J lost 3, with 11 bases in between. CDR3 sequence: CSVYEGDTEAFF. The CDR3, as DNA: TGCAGCGTATATGAGGGAGACACTGAAGCTTTCTTT.

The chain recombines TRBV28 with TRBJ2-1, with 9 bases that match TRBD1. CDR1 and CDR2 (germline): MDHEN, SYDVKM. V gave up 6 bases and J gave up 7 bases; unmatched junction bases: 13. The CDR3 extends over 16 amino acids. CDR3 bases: TGTGCCAGCAGCTACGATCCGGGACAGGGTATTAATGAGCAGTTCTTC. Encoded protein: CASSYDPGQGINEQFF.

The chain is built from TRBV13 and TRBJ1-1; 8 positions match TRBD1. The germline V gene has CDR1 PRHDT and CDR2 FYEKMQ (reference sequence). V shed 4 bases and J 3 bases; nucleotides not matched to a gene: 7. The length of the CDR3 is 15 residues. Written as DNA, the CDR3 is TGTGCCAGCAGCTCCCGCGGGACAGGTGACACTGAAGCTTTCTTT. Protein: CASSSRGTGDTEAFF. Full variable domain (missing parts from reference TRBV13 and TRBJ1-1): AAGVIQSPRHLIKEKRETATLKCYPIPRHDTVYWYQQGPGQDPQFLISFYEKMQSDKGSIPDRFSAQQFSDYHSELNMSSLELGDSALYFCASSSRGTGDTEAFFGQGTRLTVV.

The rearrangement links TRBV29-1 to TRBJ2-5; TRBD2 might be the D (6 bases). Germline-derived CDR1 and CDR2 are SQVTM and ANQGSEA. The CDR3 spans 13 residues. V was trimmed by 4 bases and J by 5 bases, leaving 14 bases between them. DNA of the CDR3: TGCAGCGTTGGGCCGGGGGTGAGGGAGACCCAGTACTTC. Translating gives CSVGPGVRETQYF.

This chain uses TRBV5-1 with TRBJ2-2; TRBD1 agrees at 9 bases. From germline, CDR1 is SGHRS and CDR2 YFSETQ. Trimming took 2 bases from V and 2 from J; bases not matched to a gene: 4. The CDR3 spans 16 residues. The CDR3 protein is CASSFLGQGNTGELFF. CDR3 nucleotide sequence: TGCGCCAGCAGCTTCTTGGGACAGGGTAACACCGGGGAGCTGTTTTTT.

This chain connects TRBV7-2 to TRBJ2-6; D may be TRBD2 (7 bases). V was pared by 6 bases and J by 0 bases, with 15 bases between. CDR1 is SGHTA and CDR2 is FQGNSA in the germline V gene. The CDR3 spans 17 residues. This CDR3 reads CASRWGGPLSGANVLTF. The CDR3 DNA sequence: TGTGCCAGCAGATGGGGGGGGCCCCTCTCTGGGGCCAACGTCCTGACTTTC.

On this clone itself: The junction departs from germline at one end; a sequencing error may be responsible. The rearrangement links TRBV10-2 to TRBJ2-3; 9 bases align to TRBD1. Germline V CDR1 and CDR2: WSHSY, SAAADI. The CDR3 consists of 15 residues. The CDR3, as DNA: TGCGCCAGCAGCTCCCTTACAGGGGGCACCGATACGCAGTATTTT. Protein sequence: CASSSLTGGTDTQYF.

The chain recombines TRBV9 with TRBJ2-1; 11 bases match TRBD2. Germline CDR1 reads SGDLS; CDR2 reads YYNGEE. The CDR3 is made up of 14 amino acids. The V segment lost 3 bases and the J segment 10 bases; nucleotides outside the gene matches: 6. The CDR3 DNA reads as TGTGCCAGCAGCGCAGGGACTAGCGGAAAAGAGCAGTTCTTC. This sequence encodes CASSAGTSGKEQFF.

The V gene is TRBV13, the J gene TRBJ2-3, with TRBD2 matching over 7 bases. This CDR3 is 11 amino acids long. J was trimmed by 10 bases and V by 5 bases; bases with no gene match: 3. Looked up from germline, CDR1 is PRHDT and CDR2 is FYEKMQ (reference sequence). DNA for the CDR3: TGTGCCAGCAGCGCGGGGGTTTCGCAGTATTTT. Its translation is CASSAGVSQYF.

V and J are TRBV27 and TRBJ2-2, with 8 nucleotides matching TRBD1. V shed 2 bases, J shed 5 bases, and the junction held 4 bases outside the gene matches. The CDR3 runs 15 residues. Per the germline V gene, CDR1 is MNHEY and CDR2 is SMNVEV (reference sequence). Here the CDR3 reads CASSLRTGYTGELFF. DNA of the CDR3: TGTGCCAGCAGTTTACGGACAGGGTATACCGGGGAGCTGTTTTTT.

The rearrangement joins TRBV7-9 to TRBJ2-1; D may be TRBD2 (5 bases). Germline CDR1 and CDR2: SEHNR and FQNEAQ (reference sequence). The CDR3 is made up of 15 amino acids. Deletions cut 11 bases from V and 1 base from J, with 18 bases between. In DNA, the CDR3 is TGTGCCGCTAGAGGGTCCCGGCGGTCCTACAATGAGCAGTTCTTC. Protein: CAARGSRRSYNEQFF.

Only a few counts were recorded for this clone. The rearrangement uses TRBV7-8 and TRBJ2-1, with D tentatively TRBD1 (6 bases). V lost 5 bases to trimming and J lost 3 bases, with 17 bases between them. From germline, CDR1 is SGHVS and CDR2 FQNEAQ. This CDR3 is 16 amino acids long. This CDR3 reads CASSVFRGINYNEQFF. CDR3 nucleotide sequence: TGTGCCAGCAGCGTTTTCAGGGGTATAAACTACAATGAGCAGTTCTTC.